A single sample gave rise to the 19 T cell receptor beta chains below, sequenced in a study of vaccination and CD4 T cells after COVID-19. Noted time point: late sampling 161 to 241 days after vaccination in three convalescent patients. TCRdb passed the PCR reads through MiXCR, listing each CDR3 protein once. The sample has 35,000 to 45,000 distinct CDR3 sequences, around 35% seen once. The sequenced sample was CD4+ T cells from blood, obtained about 7 months after SARS-CoV-2 vaccination. The receptors come from a human donor who had recovered from COVID-19.

This clonotype has a handful of counts. This chain links TRBV24-1 with TRBJ2-3; no clear D gene. The CDR3 spans 12 residues. Trimming pared 5 bases from V and 6 bases from J, leaving 8 bases between. Looked up from germline, CDR1 is KGHDR and CDR2 is SFDVKD. CDR3 amino acids: CATSVTADTQYF. In nucleotides, the CDR3 is TGTGCCACCAGTGTGACGGCGGATACGCAGTATTTT.

The rearrangement uses TRBV27 and TRBJ1-2; D not certain. Germline assignment: CDR1 MNHEY and CDR2 SMNVEV (reference sequence). This CDR3 has 13 amino acids. With 4 bases removed from V and 4 bases from J, the gap between germline ends came to 10 bases. The CDR3 DNA follows: TGTGCCAGCAGTTATCATTCAGCCTATGGCTACACCTTC. This sequence encodes CASSYHSAYGYTF.

The chain links TRBV7-9 to TRBJ1-4; D is undetermined. Germline V gene lookup returns CDR1 SEHNR and CDR2 FQNEAQ (reference sequence). The CDR3 sequence is 14 residues long. Trimming removed 1 base from V and 4 bases from J, with 7 bases in between. CDR3 bases: TGTGCCAGCAGCTTAGACGCGAATAATGAAAAACTGTTTTTT. Translating gives CASSLDANNEKLFF.

The rearrangement joins TRBV19 to TRBJ2-7; 12 nucleotides line up with TRBD2. The CDR3 spans 15 residues. The germline gives CDR1 LNHDA, CDR2 SQIVND (reference sequence). Trimming cost V 5 bases and J 4 bases; bases outside gene matches: 6. In DNA form, the CDR3 reads TGTGCCAGTAGTCTAGCGGGAGGGCCGGGATACGAGCAGTACTTC. Its protein is CASSLAGGPGYEQYF.

In this sample, this clonotype turned up once. The chain recombines TRBV28 with TRBJ1-4; no clear D. Germline assignment: CDR1 MDHEN and CDR2 SYDVKM. V dropped 6 bases and J dropped 8 bases, with 16 bases sitting between them. The CDR3 runs to 14 residues. The CDR3 region has the DNA TGTGCCAGCAGGGACCCGGACCTGGCGGAAAAACTGTTTTTT. Translated: CASRDPDLAEKLFF.

This rearrangement joins TRBV7-9 to TRBJ1-4; possible D gene TRBD1, 6 bases. V was shortened by 6 bases and J by 0 bases, with 20 bases between the two germline ends. This CDR3 is built from 18 residues. The germline CDR1 and CDR2 sequences are SEHNR and FQNEAQ (reference sequence). In DNA form, the CDR3 reads TGTGCCAGCAGTACGAACAGGGATGCGCCATCAACTAATGAAAAACTGTTTTTT. It codes for CASSTNRDAPSTNEKLFF. Full variable domain (outside the CDR3, taken from reference TRBV7-9 and TRBJ1-4): DTGVSQNPRHKITKRGQNVTFRCDPISEHNRLYWYRQTLGQGPEFLTYFQNEAQLEKSRLLSDRFSAERPKGSFSTLEIQRTEQGDSAMYLCASSTNRDAPSTNEKLFFGSGTQLSVL.

This chain links TRBV7-3 with TRBJ2-2; perhaps TRBD1 as D (5 bases). Trimming took off 5 bases at V and 5 bases at J, with 18 bases between the two ends. Germline CDR1 is SGHTA and CDR2 is FQGTGA. This CDR3 spans 16 amino acids. Here the CDR3 reads CASSQAQGSQTGELFF. The CDR3 nucleotides read TGTGCCAGCAGCCAAGCTCAGGGAAGTCAGACCGGGGAGCTGTTTTTT.

The gene calls are TRBV14 and TRBJ2-5; D unclear. The CDR3 covers 15 residues. V was pared by 1 base and J by 2 bases, with 11 bases between. Germline CDR1 and CDR2: SGHDN and FVKESK. The CDR3 protein is CASSQALGRQETQYF. In DNA form, the CDR3 reads TGTGCCAGCAGCCAAGCTTTGGGCAGGCAAGAGACCCAGTACTTC. Drawing the rest from reference TRBV14 and TRBJ2-5, the complete variable domain is EAGVTQFPSHSVIEKGQTVTLRCDPISGHDNLYWYRRVMGKEIKFLLHFVKESKQDESGMPNNRFLAERTGGTYSTLKVQPAELEDSGVYFCASSQALGRQETQYFGPGTRLLVL.

The V call is TRBV6-2 or TRBV6-3, the J call TRBJ1-2, with 9 nucleotides matching TRBD1. Unmatched junction bases numbered 5, after V lost 5 bases and J lost 1 base. Germline assignment: CDR1 MNHEY and CDR2 SVGEGT. The CDR3 runs to 15 residues. In DNA, the CDR3 is TGTGCCAGCAGTCTACAGGGGGCTTTTAACTATGGCTACACCTTC. The encoded protein is CASSLQGAFNYGYTF.

This CDR3 reads CASSWARETQYF. CDR3 nucleotide sequence: TGTGCCAGCAGCTGGGCTAGGGAGACCCAGTACTTC. This sequence joins TRBV7-9 and TRBJ2-5; the D is unclear. Per the germline V gene, CDR1 is SEHNR and CDR2 is FQNEAQ (reference sequence). The CDR3 extends over 12 amino acids. Trimming pared 4 bases from V and 5 bases from J, leaving 8 bases between.

This clonotype is medium-sized within its sample. This chain links TRBV4-1 with TRBJ2-3, with D unresolved. The CDR3 is 16 residues long. V was pared by 0 bases and J by 5 bases, with 15 bases between. Germline V gene lookup returns CDR1 MGHRA and CDR2 YSYEKL. The CDR3 DNA follows: TGCGCCAGCAGCCAAGAAGGTAGGCAGGCCGGAGATACGCAGTATTTT. It specifies CASSQEGRQAGDTQYF.

J is TRBJ1-6 and V is TRBV27, with D maybe TRBD1 (6 bases). The ends were cut back, 6 bases at V and 6 bases at J, with 15 bases in the middle. In germline, CDR1 is MNHEY, CDR2 SMNVEV (reference sequence). CDR3 size: 15 residues. DNA for the CDR3: TGTGCCAGCAGCCTGCGGGGGGGCTTTAATTCACCCCTCCACTTT. It yields the protein CASSLRGGFNSPLHF.

The table lists this clonotype with a count of one. The rearrangement links TRBV28 to TRBJ2-1, with 10 bases lining up with TRBD1. In germline, CDR1 is MDHEN, CDR2 SYDVKM. This CDR3 is 15 amino acids long. V trimming: 6 bases; J trimming: 8 bases; junction bases outside the gene matches: 10. CDR3 nucleotides: TGTGCCAGCAGCCGAGACAGGGGGCGCCTCTATGAGCAGTTCTTC. As protein: CASSRDRGRLYEQFF.

The chain employs TRBV6-1 and TRBJ2-2; D tentatively reads TRBD1 or TRBD2 (6 bases each). The V gene's germline CDR1 is MNHNS and CDR2 SASEGT. CDR3 size: 14 residues. V dropped 3 bases and J dropped 5 bases, with 10 bases sitting between them. CDR3 DNA sequence: TGTGCCAGCAGTGACAGGGGAGGAACCGGGGAGCTGTTTTTT. It yields the protein CASSDRGGTGELFF.

This chain joins TRBV6-4 and TRBJ1-4, with 7 bases fitting TRBD1. This CDR3 spans 14 amino acids. Trimming took 2 bases from V and 7 from J; bases not matched to a gene: 4. Per germline, CDR1 MRHNA and CDR2 SNTAGT. The CDR3 spells CASSDPTGSEKLFF. In DNA, the CDR3 is TGTGCCAGCAGTGACCCGACAGGGAGTGAAAAACTGTTTTTT.

The chain recombines TRBV4-1 with TRBJ2-5, with D maybe TRBD2 (6 bases). V was trimmed by 0 bases and J by 5 bases, leaving 13 bases between them. This CDR3 contains 15 residues. Per germline, CDR1 MGHRA and CDR2 YSYEKL. The CDR3 DNA follows: TGCGCCAGCAGCCAAGATCATGGGACTTGGGAGACCCAGTACTTC. It translates to CASSQDHGTWETQYF.

V usage is TRBV19 and J usage is TRBJ2-6; weak D call: TRBD2 (7 bases). Trimming cost V 7 bases and J 0 bases, with 16 bases left between them. The length of the CDR3 is 17 residues. The germline V gene encodes CDR1 LNHDA and CDR2 SQIVND (reference sequence). CDR3 loop: CASIKRGASSGANVLTF. The CDR3 nucleotides read TGTGCCAGTATCAAACGGGGGGCCAGCTCTGGGGCCAACGTCCTGACTTTC.

The genes are TRBV14 and TRBJ1-2; possibly TRBD1 for D (6 bases). Per germline, CDR1 SGHDN and CDR2 FVKESK. This CDR3 is 20 amino acids long. The germline V and J ends were trimmed by 0 bases and 4 bases, with 27 bases remaining between them. The CDR3: CASSQDSLTGWRPGIYGYTF. The CDR3 DNA sequence: TGTGCCAGCAGCCAAGATAGCCTCACAGGGTGGCGGCCTGGGATCTATGGCTACACCTTC.

This clonotype was seen more than once but under ten times. The chain has TRBV29-1 and TRBJ2-7; D is perhaps TRBD1 or TRBD2 (7 bases each). Between the trimmed V and J ends, which lost 6 bases and 1 base, there was a span of 13 bases. The CDR3 spans 13 residues. CDR1 and CDR2 from the germline V gene are SQVTM and ANQGSEA. The CDR3 protein is CSVGEGASYEQYF. The CDR3 DNA sequence: TGCAGCGTGGGGGAGGGGGCTTCCTACGAGCAGTACTTC.